The clone carrying this TCR beta chain is judged medium-sized. The record originates from a study of human T cells and chemical hapten exposure. V was cut by 5 bases and J by 4 bases, with 7 bases left in between. The CDR3 covers 12 residues. Looked up from germline, CDR1 is SGHTA and CDR2 is FQGTGA. TCRdb passed the RACE reads through MiXCR, listing each CDR3 protein once. This table has 85,000 to 95,000 distinct CDR3 sequences, 9.5% to 11% appearing once. Time point described: patch test 2, 6 weeks after DPC sensitization. The treatment here: therapeutic diphenylcyclopropenone sensitization with weekly scalp DPC.

The source is a man aged 35 to 55 with alopecia areata. Some clones in this sample may be carry-over from other donors' samples. This material consisted of whole blood, taken in connection with sensitization to the hapten diphenylcyclopropenone (DPC). The J gene is TRBJ2-3, the V gene TRBV7-3; possible D gene TRBD2, 6 bases. The DNA of the CDR3 is TGTGCCAGCAGCCCGGGGGCAGATACGCAGTATTTT. It codes for CASSPGADTQYF.